These T cell receptor beta chains were read from a single sample in a study of blood T cell repertoires in COVID-19. Here immunoSEQ multiplex PCR was the method, and the copy in TCRdb shows in-frame clones only, minus some. The repertoire holds a few hundred thousand clones, with 70% to 90% as singletons. The specimen was PBMCs or T cells enriched from blood (not recorded which). All receptors derive from a woman aged 50 to 60 who had recovered from COVID-19. The CDR3 runs from the conserved cysteine through the conserved F or W. The order of the fields is J gene, D gene, V gene, clone size, CDR3 DNA, CDR3 protein. D genes are given only for firm matches. Clone size is stated in some rows and not others, as once, few, many or a class when expanded.

>TRBJ2-1|NA|TRBV11-3|NA
TGTGCCAGCAGCTCCCGGGACACCGGCCGCCTGGATGAGCAGTTCTTC
CASSSRDTGRLDEQFF
>TRBJ2-1|TRBD2|TRBV3-1/TRBV3-2|NA
TGTGCCAGCAGCCAGCAGCCACTAGCGGGGCTCCTCTTC
CASSQQPLAGLLF
>TRBJ1-1|NA|TRBV6-6|NA
TGTGCCAGCAGGCGAAACCGGGACACCCAATCAAGGGGGACTGAAGCTTTCTTT
CASRRNRDTQSRGTEAFF
>TRBJ2-7|NA|TRBV15|NA
TGTGCCACCAGCAGCCCCGGACAAAACTACGAGCAGTACTTC
CATSSPGQNYEQYF
>TRBJ1-4|NA|TRBV24-1|NA
TGTGCCACCAGTGCATCGGACAAGGGAAATGAAAAACTGTTTTTT
CATSASDKGNEKLFF
>TRBJ1-5|NA|TRBV4-3|few
TGCGCCAGCAGCCAAGAGTACAGTTATAGCAATCAGCCCCAGCATTTT
CASSQEYSYSNQPQHF
>TRBJ1-1|TRBD1|TRBV5-1|NA
TGCGCCAGCAGCTGGGACAGATTGAACACTGAAGCTTTCTTT
CASSWDRLNTEAFF
>TRBJ2-7|NA|TRBV2|NA
TGTGCCAGCAGTGGATCGACTAGAGGCGAGCAGTACTTC
CASSGSTRGEQYF
>TRBJ2-3|TRBD1|TRBV19|once
TGTGCCACCCGGGACAGGGGGCCAGATACGCAGTATTTT
CATRDRGPDTQYF
>TRBJ2-5|NA|TRBV28|NA
TGTGCCAGCAGTGCACCCGGGACAAAACGGGAGACCCAGTACTTC
CASSAPGTKRETQYF
>TRBJ1-2|TRBD1|TRBV28|NA
TGTGCCAGCAGTTTGACAGGGGGCTTCCAAGGCTACACCTTC
CASSLTGGFQGYTF
>TRBJ1-2|TRBD1|TRBV5-4|many
TGTGCCAGCAGCTTATCGACAGGGCTCGGCTACACCTTC
CASSLSTGLGYTF
>TRBJ2-5|TRBD2|TRBV5-5|NA
TGTGCCAGCAGCTTAGGGACTAGCGGAAGTACGGAGACCCAGTACTTC
CASSLGTSGSTETQYF
>TRBJ2-7|NA|TRBV18|NA
TGTGCCAGCTCGGTACTAGCGGCAGGGGGGTCTGAGCAGTACTTC
CASSVLAAGGSEQYF
>TRBJ2-7|TRBD2|TRBV15|NA
TGTGCCACCAGCAGAGCGGGCGGGGGGCGGTACGAGCAGTACTTC
CATSRAGGGRYEQYF
>TRBJ2-7|TRBD1|TRBV27|NA
TGTGCCAGCAGCGGGACAGGGAGATTTCAGTACTTC
CASSGTGRFQYF
>TRBJ1-2|TRBD1|TRBV4-1|NA
TGCGCCAGCAGCCAAGACAGGGGGCTTCGATATGGCTACACCTTC
CASSQDRGLRYGYTF
>TRBJ2-1|NA|TRBV7-2|NA
TGTGCCAGCAGCTTGAGTGCCGCCAATGAGCAGTTCTTC
CASSLSAANEQFF
>TRBJ2-6|TRBD1|TRBV19|NA
TGTGCCAGTACCGACCCGGGACAGGGGAGCTCTGGGGCCAACGTCCTGACTTTC
CASTDPGQGSSGANVLTF
>TRBJ2-1|TRBD1|TRBV29-1|NA
TGCAGCTACCGACAGGGGGCAGGGAATGAGCAGTTCTTC
CSYRQGAGNEQFF
>TRBJ1-6|NA|TRBV5-1|few
TGCGCCAGCAGCTTGCAAGGGGCAAGATCACCCCTCCACTTT
CASSLQGARSPLHF
>TRBJ2-5|NA|TRBV9|NA
TGTGCCAGCAGCCCTAGGACTACATACCCGCCCCATCAAGAGACCCAGTACTTC
CASSPRTTYPPHQETQYF
>TRBJ2-6|NA|TRBV2|NA
TGTGCCAGCAGTGGCCTAGGGGGGGCAGGGGCCAACGTCCTGACTTTC
CASSGLGGAGANVLTF
>TRBJ2-5|NA|TRBV3-1/TRBV3-2|NA
TGTGCCAGCAGCCAACGGGGTCCGGGAGAGACCCAGTACTTC
CASSQRGPGETQYF
>TRBJ1-2|NA|TRBV7-2|once
TGTGCCAGCAGCCATAACCCAGGTTCTAACTATGGCTACACCTTC
CASSHNPGSNYGYTF
>TRBJ1-5|TRBD1|TRBV5-6|NA
TGTGCCAGCAGCTTTAGGGGGCTGAGCAATCAGCCCCAGCATTTT
CASSFRGLSNQPQHF
>TRBJ2-3|TRBD2|TRBV18|few
TGTGCCAGCTCACCGATCCAGCGGGAGGAGTCCCGTACGCAGTATTTT
CASSPIQREESRTQYF
>TRBJ2-1|TRBD2|TRBV4-1|NA
TGCGCCAGCAGCCAAAGGAAGGCTCCGGGACTAGCAAGCTACAATGAGCAGTTCTTC
CASSQRKAPGLASYNEQFF
>TRBJ2-3|TRBD2|TRBV6-4|NA
TGTGCCAGCAAAGGGAGGGCACTAGGCCCAGATACGCAGTATTTT
CASKGRALGPDTQYF
>TRBJ1-2|NA|TRBV19|NA
TGTGCCAGTAGTTTGGGGGCCGCGCAGTATGGCTACACCTTC
CASSLGAAQYGYTF
>TRBJ1-4|NA|TRBV3-1/TRBV3-2|NA
TGTGCCAGCAGCCAGAAAAATTTTGGACAGAAGAGTAATGAAAAACTGTTTTTT
CASSQKNFGQKSNEKLFF
>TRBJ1-5|TRBD1|TRBV6-5|few
TGTGCCAGCAGAGGACAGGGTTTACGTCAGCCCCAGCATTTT
CASRGQGLRQPQHF
>TRBJ1-2|NA|TRBV15|once
TGCGCCACCGGCGAGGGGGGGGCGCTGCTCTATGGCTACACCTTC
CATGEGGALLYGYTF
>TRBJ1-1|TRBD1|TRBV6-5|once
TGTGCCAGCAGTTACTCGGAGACAGGGAGGACTGAAGCTTTCTTT
CASSYSETGRTEAFF
>TRBJ2-3|TRBD1|TRBV19|NA
TGTGCCAGTAGACAGGGGAATATCGATACGCAGTATTTT
CASRQGNIDTQYF
>TRBJ2-6|TRBD2|TRBV2|once
TGTGCCAGCGGTACCGGGGGGACTGAGGTTTATGGGGCCAACGTCCTGACTTTC
CASGTGGTEVYGANVLTF
>TRBJ1-5|NA|TRBV27|NA
TGTGCCAGCAGTTTATCGAGGCGGGGCGCGGGTCGCAATCAGTCCCAGCATTTT
CASSLSRRGAGRNQSQHF
>TRBJ2-7|NA|TRBV18|NA
TGTGCCAGCTCACCACGGTCCGACTGGCACGAGCAGTACTTC
CASSPRSDWHEQYF
>TRBJ2-7|TRBD1|TRBV7-9|NA
TGTGCCAGCAGCCCACCGGCGGGGGACAGGGTCCACGAGCAGTACTTC
CASSPPAGDRVHEQYF
>TRBJ1-5|TRBD1|TRBV19|few
TGTGCCAGTGAGGGGACAGCGGGCCTCGGGGCCCAGCATTTT
CASEGTAGLGAQHF
>TRBJ2-7|NA|TRBV7-2|NA
TGTGCCAGCAGCTTAGCCGGGCAGGTAGGGGCCTACGAGCAGTACTTC
CASSLAGQVGAYEQYF
>TRBJ2-1|TRBD2|TRBV27|NA
TGTGCCAGCAGACTAGCGGGGGCAAGCTCCTACAATGAGCAGTTCTTC
CASRLAGASSYNEQFF
>TRBJ2-2|NA|TRBV12-3/TRBV12-4|once
TGTGCCAGCAGCCCCAGGTACTCCGGGGAGCTGTTTTTT
CASSPRYSGELFF
>TRBJ1-5|NA|TRBV11-2|NA
TGTGCCAGCAGCTTTGACTGGGATCAGCCCCAGCATTTT
CASSFDWDQPQHF